This TCR beta chain is drawn from a study of T cells in localized non-small cell lung cancer. General study results and limits: A median of about 60 of the top 100 tumor clones appeared in adjacent lung, which was paired and uninvolved.

Data came from immunoSEQ multiplex PCR; TCRdb stores just in-frame clones and leaves some out. The table has about 16,000 clones, about nine tenths seen once. Remarks on this clone: Its antigen remains unidentified.

Trimming took 9 bases from V and 0 from J, leaving 15 bases between them. The germline CDR1 and CDR2 sequences are MGHRA and YSYEKL. The CDR3 is 15 amino acids. This TCR was recovered from a female donor of 60 years or more with stage III squamous cell lung carcinoma. The J gene is TRBJ1-3, the V gene TRBV4-1; D not resolved. Material: peripheral blood, obtained before any cancer treatment. CDR3: CASARTTGSGNTIYF. The CDR3 nucleotides read TGCGCCAGTGCCCGGACGACGGGCTCTGGAAACACCATATATTTT.